The table lists the clone carrying this T cell receptor beta chain with a few counts. No antigen is known for it. This entry belongs to a study of vaccination effects on CD4 cells after COVID-19. The study, taken as a whole, reports: In the study, convalescent patients were few, and early post-infection timepoints were absent. Clones that were induced by infection or by vaccine showed marked contraction late after vaccination.

Libraries were prepared by immunoSEQ multiplex PCR; TCRdb keeps only in-frame clonotypes and omits some of them. The sample holds roughly 15,000 clones, 60% to 85% seen once. Antigen-specific CD4+ T cells were expanded (with viral peptide pools) by the ViraFEST assay ahead of sequencing. Investigators separated out CD4+ T cells once approximately 9 days of culture had passed. This person caught SARS-CoV-2 sometime from March to December 2020, and PCR testing confirmed the infection. Either the mRNA-1273 or the BNT162b2 vaccine was given to participants as two doses. Cultures of some 1.8 million PBMC per well contained about 10 IU/ml IL-2 plus 10 ug/ml peptides. At days 3 and 7, half of the medium was exchanged for IL-2 medium. Trimming stripped 6 bases from V and 0 bases from J, with 12 bases between. CDR3 length equals 15 residues. CDR1 is SNHLY, CDR2 FYNNEI, per germline.

The material sequenced was CD4+ T cells from PBMCs cultured with HCoV-NL63 spike peptides, taken after COVID-19 vaccination. V is TRBV2 and J is TRBJ2-1; D not resolved. The source is a human donor who had a prior SARS-CoV-2 infection. CDR3 amino acids: CASSLQTSSYNEQFF. In DNA form, the CDR3 reads TGTGCCAGCAGCCTACAGACGAGCTCCTACAATGAGCAGTTCTTC.